This entry is about one TCR beta chain. Its specificity is not known. PCR used 60 Vbeta primers and 13 Jbeta primers. Repertoires were generated with immunoSEQ multiplex PCR, while TCRdb's copy carries only in-frame clones and drops some. Among 150,000 or so clones listed, around 80% were seen once. These data originate in a study of cytomegalovirus exposure and HLA in healthy donors. Study as a whole: Most genotyped donors, around four fifths of roughly 400, had Caucasian-associated genetic ancestry.

Study-wide findings and caveats: TCR beta sequences reportedly predicted most subjects' HLA-A and HLA-B alleles accurately.

Sample: PBMCs. The receptor comes from a man in his forties or fifties in good health and CMV-seropositive.

The DNA for the CDR3 is TGTGCCAGCAGTAAGTTGCGACAAACTAAAGAGGGCACTGAAGCTTTCTTT. It is translated as CASSKLRQTKEGTEAFF. The chain carries TRBV2 and TRBJ1-1; D gene ambiguous. Trimming pared 5 bases from V and 4 bases from J, leaving 23 bases between. CDR1 and CDR2 (germline): SNHLY, FYNNEI. The CDR3 totals 17 residues.